A selection of T cell receptor beta chains follows, all from one sample in a study of blood T cell repertoires in COVID-19. This table comes from immunoSEQ multiplex PCR, and its TCRdb copy is limited to in-frame clones, with some not included. This sample yields over 150,000 clones, of which approximately 80% are seen a single time; roughly 12% belongs to the top ten. The sample consisted of PBMCs or T cells enriched from blood (not recorded which). Source of these receptors: a man in his forties who had recovered from COVID-19. CDR3s include the opening cysteine and the closing phenylalanine or tryptophan. The D gene is left open where the match is weak. Some rows mark clone size as missing; the rest say once, few, many or name a class of expanded clone.

>.|TRBV30|.|TRBJ2-1
TGTGCCTGGACCAGGGATCTTTACAATGAGCAGTTCTTC
CAWTRDLYNEQFF
>once|TRBV9|TRBD2|TRBJ2-1
TGTGCCAGCAGCGTATTAGGACTAGCGGAGACTTACAATGAGCAGTTCTTC
CASSVLGLAETYNEQFF
>.|TRBV4-1|.|TRBJ1-5
TGCGCCAGCAGCCAAGAGTCTGGCAGGGGATATGGTAGCAATCAGCCCCAGCATTTT
CASSQESGRGYGSNQPQHF
>.|TRBV19|.|TRBJ2-1
TGTGCCAGTAGGGGTAGCGGCTACAATGAGCAGTTCTTC
CASRGSGYNEQFF
>.|TRBV9|TRBD1|TRBJ2-3
TGTGCCAGCAGCGTCCAGGGGGCGAGATCAGATACGCAGTATTTT
CASSVQGARSDTQYF
>.|TRBV5-5|.|TRBJ2-1
TGTGCCAGTTTAGCCCCCAGTGAGCAGTTCTTC
CASLAPSEQFF
>few|TRBV2|.|TRBJ1-5
TGTGCCAGCTCCAGGGATAGCAATCAGCCCCAGCATTTT
CASSRDSNQPQHF
>.|TRBV5-1|.|TRBJ1-2
TGCGCCAGCAGTCGGGACTTAAGTAATGGCTACACCTTC
CASSRDLSNGYTF
>once|TRBV2|TRBD2|TRBJ2-7
TGTGCCAGCAGTGAAGGCCGGGGACGTCAGACTAGCGCGAGCTCCTACGAGCAGTACTTC
CASSEGRGRQTSASSYEQYF
>.|TRBV5-1|TRBD1|TRBJ1-5
TGCGCCAGCAGCTGGGGGCCCAACAGGGACAGGGATCAGCCCCAGCATTTT
CASSWGPNRDRDQPQHF
>.|TRBV6-5|.|TRBJ1-2
TGTGCCAGCAGAAACACAATTAACTATGGCTACACCTTC
CASRNTINYGYTF
>few|TRBV28|.|TRBJ1-4
TGTGCCAGCCGGGGACACTCAAATGAAAAACTGTTTTTT
CASRGHSNEKLFF
>.|TRBV28|.|TRBJ1-2
TGTGCCAGCAGTTTCCCAGGGCCTCAACAGAGGGGGTCTAACTATGGCTACACCTTC
CASSFPGPQQRGSNYGYTF
>.|TRBV9|TRBD2|TRBJ2-1
TGTGCCAGCAGCTTAAGGACTAGCGGGAGCTACAATGAGCAGTTCTTC
CASSLRTSGSYNEQFF
>.|TRBV5-4|TRBD1|TRBJ1-3
TGTGCCATCTACGGACAGGGCTCTGGAAACACCATATATTTT
CAIYGQGSGNTIYF
>few|TRBV27|TRBD2|TRBJ2-1
TGTGCCAGCAGTTTCTACTCTAGCGGGACCTACAATGAGCAGTTCTTC
CASSFYSSGTYNEQFF
>.|TRBV10-3|TRBD2|TRBJ2-3
TGTGCCATCAGTGCAAGGACTAGCGGATCCACAGATACGCAGTATTTT
CAISARTSGSTDTQYF
>.|TRBV14|TRBD2|TRBJ2-7
TGTGCCAGCAGCCAAGATTTGAGGCGGGAGGGTATCCACGAGCAGTACTTC
CASSQDLRREGIHEQYF
>once|TRBV4-3|.|TRBJ1-1
TGCGCCAGCAGCCAAGTTCCAGGGTCGAACACTGAAGCTTTCTTT
CASSQVPGSNTEAFF
>.|TRBV28|.|TRBJ1-4
TGTGCTACAGGGACTACTGCAACTAATGAAAAACTGTTTTTT
CATGTTATNEKLFF
>.|TRBV7-9|TRBD2|TRBJ2-1
TGTGCCAGCAGCGAAGCCGGGACTAGCGTCCAAGTCTTC
CASSEAGTSVQVF
>few|TRBV10-3|TRBD1|TRBJ1-1
TGTGCCATCAGATCTGCACAGGGGACTGGGAACACTGAAGCTTTCTTT
CAIRSAQGTGNTEAFF
>.|TRBV9|TRBD2|TRBJ2-7
TGTGCCAGCAGCCCCGGACTAGCGGGTCTCTACGAGCAGTACTTC
CASSPGLAGLYEQYF
>few|TRBV5-4|.|TRBJ1-3
TGTGCCAGCAGCTTGCCAGTCAGCTCTGGAAACACCATATATTTT
CASSLPVSSGNTIYF
>once|TRBV19|TRBD2|TRBJ2-3
TGTGCCAGTATCCCACCCGGGGAGGGCAGCACAGATACGCAGTATTTT
CASIPPGEGSTDTQYF
>.|TRBV6-5|TRBD1|TRBJ1-5
TGTGCCAGCGGCCCCGGAACAGGGGTTGGGCAGCCCCAGCATTTT
CASGPGTGVGQPQHF
>.|TRBV19|TRBD1|TRBJ2-6
TGTGCCAGTACCGAAACAGGGGTTGGGGCCAACGTCCTGACTTTC
CASTETGVGANVLTF
>few|TRBV7-3|.|TRBJ2-1
TGTGCCAGCAGCTTAATCGGGCAGGGCAATGAGCAGTTCTTC
CASSLIGQGNEQFF
>.|TRBV4-3|.|TRBJ2-3
TGCGCCAGCAGCCAACTACCGGGAGTAGCGGGCACAGATACGCAGTATTTT
CASSQLPGVAGTDTQYF
>.|TRBV6-5|TRBD1|TRBJ1-1
TGTGCCAGCAGTTATCGTACAGGGGAGACTGAAGCTTTCTTT
CASSYRTGETEAFF
>.|TRBV7-9|.|TRBJ1-6
TGTGCCAGCAGCTTCGGGGGAACCAATTCACCCCTCCACTTT
CASSFGGTNSPLHF
>.|TRBV9|.|TRBJ1-1
TGTGCCAGCAGCGTAACAGGTACGAACACTGAAGCTTTCTTT
CASSVTGTNTEAFF
>.|TRBV7-9|TRBD1|TRBJ1-2
TGTGCCAGCAGCTTCGGACAGGGTTTGGGCTACACCTTC
CASSFGQGLGYTF
>.|TRBV5-1|TRBD1|TRBJ2-1
TGCGCCAGCAGCTTGGGTTCGAGACAGGGCTACAATGAGCAGTTCTTC
CASSLGSRQGYNEQFF
>.|TRBV4-3|.|TRBJ2-5
TGCGCCAGCAGCCAAGGGCAGGGGTACCAAGAGACCCAGTACTTC
CASSQGQGYQETQYF
>once|TRBV19|TRBD1|TRBJ1-3
TGTGCCAGTAGTATCTACGGACAGGGTGGTGGAAACACCATATATTTT
CASSIYGQGGGNTIYF
>.|TRBV19|TRBD1|TRBJ1-4
TGTGCCAGTAGTACGGACAGGGCTTCCACTAATGAAAAACTGTTTTTT
CASSTDRASTNEKLFF
>.|TRBV24-1|TRBD1|TRBJ1-2
TGTGCCACCACCAGATACCGGGACAGGGGGCCAGGTGGCTACACCTTC
CATTRYRDRGPGGYTF
>.|TRBV29-1|TRBD2|TRBJ2-1
TGCAGCGTAGCGGGAGTATCAAATGAGCAGTTCTTC
CSVAGVSNEQFF
>.|TRBV7-9|.|TRBJ2-7
TGTGCCAGCAGCCTCGGGCGGGGAACAGGAGAGCAGTACTTC
CASSLGRGTGEQYF
>.|TRBV7-9|TRBD1|TRBJ2-7
TGTGCCAGCAGCTTCGGACAGGTATCCTACAGCTCCTACGAGCAGTACTTC
CASSFGQVSYSSYEQYF
>.|TRBV19|TRBD2|TRBJ2-1
TGTGCCAGTATGGGGGGCGGGAGGGTCCCCAATGAGCAGTTCTTC
CASMGGGRVPNEQFF
>.|TRBV29-1|.|TRBJ1-1
TGCAGCGTTGAAATGTCGCGGCTGAACACTGAAGCTTTCTTT
CSVEMSRLNTEAFF
>.|TRBV18|.|TRBJ1-4
TGTGCCAGCTCACCAGGGGGGGTTTCGACTAATGAAAAACTGTTTTTT
CASSPGGVSTNEKLFF
>.|TRBV19|.|TRBJ2-7
TGTGCCAGTAGTATCCAGGATTCCTACGAGCAGTACTTC
CASSIQDSYEQYF